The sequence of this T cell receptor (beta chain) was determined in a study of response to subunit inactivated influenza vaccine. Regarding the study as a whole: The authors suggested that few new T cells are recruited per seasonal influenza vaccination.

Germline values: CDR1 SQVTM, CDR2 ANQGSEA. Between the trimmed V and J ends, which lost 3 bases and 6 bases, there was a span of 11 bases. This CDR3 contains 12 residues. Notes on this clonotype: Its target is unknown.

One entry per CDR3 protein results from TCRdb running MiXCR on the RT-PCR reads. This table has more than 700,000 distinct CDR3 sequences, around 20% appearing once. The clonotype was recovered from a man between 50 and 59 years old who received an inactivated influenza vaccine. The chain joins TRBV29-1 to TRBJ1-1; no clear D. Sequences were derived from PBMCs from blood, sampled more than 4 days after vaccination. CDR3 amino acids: CSVEPGNAEAFF. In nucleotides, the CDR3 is TGCAGCGTTGAGCCGGGAAACGCTGAAGCTTTCTTT.